The clone carrying this T cell receptor (beta chain) was seen a handful of times. Its target is unknown. The sample comes from a study of Tregs in tolerant kidney transplant recipients. Study details: The nonmyeloablative bone marrow transplants came from related graft donors, with transient mixed chimerism.

Findings of the study overall: Tolerant patients' donor-specific Tregs expanded beyond overall Tregs, suggesting antigen-driven growth. Biological reproducibility was not directly addressed in this study.

Clones were sequenced by immunoSEQ multiplex PCR, and TCRdb holds only the in-frame ones, with some missing. Among some 66,000 clones listed, more than 90% were seen once. Thawed PBMCs were FACS-sorted into unstimulated CD4+CD25+CD127- regulatory T cells, CD4+CD25- non-regulatory cells, CD4 and CD8 cells. The ends lost 3 bases at V and 5 bases at J; junction bases unmatched: 3. Germline V gene lookup returns CDR1 SEHNR and CDR2 FQNEAQ (reference sequence). This CDR3 region has 15 residues. This TCR came from a human donor who received a combined kidney and bone marrow transplant. Sample: CD8+ T cells from blood, taken before the transplant. The chain links TRBV7-9 to TRBJ2-1; the match to TRBD2 covers 11 bases. CDR3 sequence (DNA): TGTGCCAGCAGCTTTGAACTAGCGGGGGACAATGAGCAGTTCTTC. It is translated as CASSFELAGDNEQFF.